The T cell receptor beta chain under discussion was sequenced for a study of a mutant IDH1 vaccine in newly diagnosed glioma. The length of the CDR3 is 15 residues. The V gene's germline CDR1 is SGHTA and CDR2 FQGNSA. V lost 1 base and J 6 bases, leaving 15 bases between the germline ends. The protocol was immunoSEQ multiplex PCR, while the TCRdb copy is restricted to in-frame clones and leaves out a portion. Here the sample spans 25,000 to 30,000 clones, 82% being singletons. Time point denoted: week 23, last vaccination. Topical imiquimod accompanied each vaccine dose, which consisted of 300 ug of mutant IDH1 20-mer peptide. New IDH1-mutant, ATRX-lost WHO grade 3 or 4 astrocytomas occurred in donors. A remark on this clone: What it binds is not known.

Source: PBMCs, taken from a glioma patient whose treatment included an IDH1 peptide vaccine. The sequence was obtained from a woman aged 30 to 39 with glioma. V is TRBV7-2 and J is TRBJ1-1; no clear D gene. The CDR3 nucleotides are TGTGCCAGCAGCTTAGGGAGGCCTAAGGTCGCTGAAGCTTTCTTT. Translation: CASSLGRPKVAEAFF.